This note documents a single TCR beta chain sequence. The sample belongs to a study of blood T cell repertoires in COVID-19. The table came from immunoSEQ multiplex PCR; TCRdb's copy has only in-frame clones and leaves some out. The profile shows some 240,000 clones, 86% of them singletons. This CDR3 comprises 15 residues. Trimming took 5 bases from V and 3 from J; bases not matched to a gene: 6. Germline loops: CDR1 SEHNR, CDR2 FQNEAQ (reference sequence). The clonotype was recovered from a woman in her thirties or forties with acute COVID-19. Sequencing was carried out using PBMCs or T cells enriched from blood (not recorded which). The chain recombines TRBV7-9 with TRBJ2-3, with 9 bases fitting TRBD2. The CDR3 DNA reads TGTGCCAGCAGCGCCAGGACTAGCGATACAGATACGCAGTATTTT. It codes for CASSARTSDTDTQYF.